The entry below describes one TCR beta chain. The sample originates from a study of blood T cell repertoires in COVID-19. Background on the study: COVID-19 samples from acute and convalescent phases originated in the United States, Italy and Spain. Sources were T cells, B-cell-depleted T cells, or PBMCs; the material itself was cDNA or gDNA.

As originally analysed: Estimates of nucleated cell counts were drawn from the amplification of reference gene primers. Assay used: immunoSEQ multiplex PCR; TCRdb lists only in-frame clones, some missing. The V and J calls and clone size are taken from that table; D and trimming were inferred from the DNA. The sample carries around 100,000 clones, about 86% recorded once. This clonotype was obtained from a human donor in a cohort sampled during active COVID-19. Sequences were obtained from peripheral blood.

The CDR3 loop is CSVGIGGITYEQYF. CDR3 in DNA: TGCAGCGTTGGGATCGGCGGGATAACCTACGAGCAGTACTTC. The J gene is TRBJ2-7, the V gene TRBV29-1, with a weak D call TRBD2 (6 bases). Trimming left V 4 bases short and J 2 bases short, with 15 bases between. This CDR3 spans 14 amino acids. The germline V gene encodes CDR1 SQVTM and CDR2 ANQGSEA.